This entry describes one T cell receptor (beta chain). Authors' methods: Estimates of nucleated cell counts were drawn from the amplification of reference gene primers. Using immunoSEQ multiplex PCR, the repertoire was profiled, and TCRdb retains in-frame clones only, with some absent. The V and J calls and clone size are taken from that table; D and trimming were inferred from the DNA. This sample has around 470,000 clones, with 89% found just once. Seattle patients were enrolled while actively infected and followed longitudinally. V dropped 7 bases and J dropped 4 bases, with 14 bases sitting between them. Germline-derived CDR1 and CDR2 are MNHEY and SVGAGI. CDR3 length: 14 residues. The source of the sample is a study of blood T cell repertoires in COVID-19. Looking at the study overall: Donors in the United States, Italy and Spain gave samples during acute or convalescent COVID-19. Sample material is recorded as cDNA or gDNA derived from T cells, B-cell-depleted T cells, or PBMCs.

Sequencing was carried out using peripheral blood. The chain is built from TRBV6-5 and TRBJ1-5, with D possibly being TRBD1 (5 bases). The TCR was taken from a man younger than 30 with COVID-19, enrolled during active disease. CDR3 nucleotide sequence: TGTGCCAGCACCGAAGGGGCGACAAATCAGCCCCAGCATTTT. Its protein product is CASTEGATNQPQHF.